This passage covers 22 T cell receptor beta chains from one sample sequenced in a study of T-cell memory formation after mild COVID-19. TCRdb re-called the 5' RACE reads with MiXCR, one entry per CDR3 protein. The sample holds some 330,000 distinct CDR3 sequences, around a fifth seen once. The sequenced sample was PBMCs or a T cell subset sorted from them (not recorded which). These receptor sequences come from an adult woman who had mild COVID-19 (a few samples of this study predate the infection). Cell type and time point are not known.

This chain connects TRBV18 to TRBJ2-7; weak D call: TRBD2 (5 bases). This CDR3 is 15 amino acids long. Trimming stripped 3 bases from V and 6 bases from J, with 18 bases between. Germline lookup yields CDR1 KGHSH and CDR2 LQKENI. CDR3 DNA: TGTGCCAGCTCACCCATCTTGGAGGAGGCTTTCGAGCAGTACTTC. Translated, it gives CASSPILEEAFEQYF.

This clonotype has just a few counts. The chain links TRBV20-1 to TRBJ1-5, with D perhaps TRBD1 (6 bases). From germline, CDR1 is DFQATT and CDR2 SNEGSKA (reference sequence). V lost 1 base, J lost 1 base, and 14 bases lay in between. CDR3 length: 16 amino acids. The CDR3 is CSARGRTGKSNQPQHF. The CDR3 DNA follows: TGCAGTGCTAGAGGCCGTACAGGGAAGAGCAATCAGCCCCAGCATTTT.

The DNA of the CDR3 is TGTGCCAGCAGTTACCCGCTAGCGGGCACCGGGGAGCTGTTTTTT. Amino acids: CASSYPLAGTGELFF. The rearrangement joins TRBV6-2 or TRBV6-3 to TRBJ2-2, with 8 bases identical to TRBD2. The CDR3 consists of 15 residues. The J segment lost 4 bases and the V segment lost 2 bases, leaving 3 bases of the junction unmatched. CDR1 and CDR2 from the germline V gene are MNHEY and SVGEGT.

In this sample, this clonotype turned up a few times. The V and J genes are TRBV5-1 and TRBJ2-7, with a tentative D call TRBD1 (6 bases). The CDR3 totals 16 residues. V lost 0 bases to trimming and J lost 4 bases, with 17 bases between them. Germline values: CDR1 SGHRS, CDR2 YFSETQ. CDR3 in DNA: TGCGCCAGCAGCTTGGAAGGGGGAGACGGCTGGTACGAGCAGTACTTC. This gives the protein CASSLEGGDGWYEQYF. The full variable domain, rest sourced from reference TRBV5-1 and TRBJ2-7, is KAGVTQTPRYLIKTRGQQVTLSCSPISGHRSVSWYQQTPGQGLQFLFEYFSETQRNKGNFPGRFSGRQFSNSRSEMNVSTLELGDSALYLCASSLEGGDGWYEQYFGPGTRLTVT.

V gene TRBV20-1 combines with J gene TRBJ1-1; possibly TRBD1 for D (5 bases). Germline V gene sequence: CDR1 DFQATT, CDR2 SNEGSKA (reference sequence). The length of the CDR3 is 13 residues. V lost 4 bases to trimming and J lost 4 bases, with 13 bases between them. CDR3 bases: TGCAGTGCTACTGTACAGGTTCTCACTGAAGCTTTCTTT. It specifies CSATVQVLTEAFF.

This clonotype was seen a handful of times. The chain couples TRBV12-3 or TRBV12-4 to TRBJ2-5, with 7 positions matching TRBD2. J lost 3 bases, V lost 3 bases, and 4 bases had no gene match. The CDR3 is 14 residues long. CDR3 amino acids: CASSFSLAEETQYF. The CDR3 DNA sequence: TGTGCCAGCAGTTTTAGTCTAGCGGAAGAGACCCAGTACTTC.

The chain recombines TRBV10-3 with TRBJ2-2; maybe TRBD2 (6 bases). Germline lookup yields CDR1 ENHRY and CDR2 SYGVKD. V lost 6 bases and J 3 bases, leaving 11 bases between the germline ends. The CDR3 loop spans 14 amino acids. CDR3 DNA sequence: TGTGCCATCAGGCGGGAACGGGACACCGGGGAGCTGTTTTTT. Amino acid sequence: CAIRRERDTGELFF.

This clonotype was detected ten times or more. J is TRBJ2-7 and V is TRBV7-8; possibly TRBD1 for D (6 bases). V lost 1 base, J lost 6 bases, and 10 bases lay in between. The CDR3 extends over 13 amino acids. Per germline, CDR1 SGHVS and CDR2 FQNEAQ. The CDR3 DNA sequence: TGTGCCAGCAGCTTAGGAACAGGGAGCGAGCAGTACTTC. Its translation is CASSLGTGSEQYF.

V usage is TRBV5-4 and J usage is TRBJ1-2; 10 bases match TRBD1. Unmatched junction bases numbered 2, after V lost 4 bases and J lost 2 bases. CDR3 size: 14 residues. The germline gives CDR1 SGHNT, CDR2 YYREEE (reference sequence). The CDR3 region is CASSVDRGNYGYTF. The CDR3 nucleotides are TGTGCCAGCAGCGTGGACAGGGGGAACTATGGCTACACCTTC.

Only a few counts were recorded for this clonotype. This chain joins TRBV7-9 and TRBJ2-3; D call uncertain. The CDR3 runs 13 residues. CDR1 SEHNR and CDR2 FQNEAQ come from the germline V gene (reference sequence). The V gene lost 5 bases and the J gene lost 4 bases, with 10 bases spanning the gap. In DNA form, the CDR3 reads TGTGCCAGCAGCCCCATTAACTCAGATACGCAGTATTTT. Translated: CASSPINSDTQYF. Drawing the rest from reference TRBV7-9 and TRBJ2-3, the complete variable domain is DTGVSQNPRHKITKRGQNVTFRCDPISEHNRLYWYRQTLGQGPEFLTYFQNEAQLEKSRLLSDRFSAERPKGSFSTLEIQRTEQGDSAMYLCASSPINSDTQYFGPGTRLTVL.

The V gene is TRBV11-2, the J gene TRBJ1-5; D call uncertain. The germline V gene has CDR1 SGHAT and CDR2 FQNNGV. V was pared by 0 bases and J by 0 bases, with 9 bases between. The length of the CDR3 is 16 residues. DNA for the CDR3: TGTGCCAGCAGCTTAGAGGGCGCCAATAGCAATCAGCCCCAGCATTTT. Its protein product is CASSLEGANSNQPQHF.

J is TRBJ1-2 and V is TRBV24-1; D call uncertain. CDR3 length equals 14 residues. The germline V gene encodes CDR1 KGHDR and CDR2 SFDVKD. V was trimmed by 8 bases and J by 8 bases, leaving 20 bases between them. CDR3 region: CATKLGAGNGGYTF. The CDR3 DNA sequence: TGTGCCACCAAGCTGGGTGCTGGTAATGGCGGCTACACCTTC.

This clonotype was seen a few times. The V gene is TRBV9, the J gene TRBJ1-1; D is uncertain. The CDR3 totals 17 residues. The ends were cut back, 4 bases at V and 3 bases at J, with 22 bases in the middle. Germline assignment: CDR1 SGDLS and CDR2 YYNGEE. In DNA form, the CDR3 reads TGTGCCAGCAGCACCCCCGGGAGGCCGAACGGGGACACTGAAGCTTTCTTT. Its translation is CASSTPGRPNGDTEAFF. The whole variable domain, remainder taken from reference TRBV9 and TRBJ1-1, is DSGVTQTPKHLITATGQRVTLRCSPRSGDLSVYWYQQSLDQGLQFLIQYYNGEERAKGNILERFSAQQFPDLHSELNLSSLELGDSALYFCASSTPGRPNGDTEAFFGQGTRLTVV.

The chain joins TRBV15 to TRBJ2-5; D unresolved. Germline V gene sequence: CDR1 LNHNV, CDR2 YYDKDF (reference sequence). The V end was cut by 1 base, the J end by 2 bases, with 8 bases between. The CDR3 extends over 14 amino acids. The DNA for the CDR3 is TGTGCCACCAGCAGAGCGACAATTCAAGAGACCCAGTACTTC. Translated, it gives CATSRATIQETQYF.

The V and J genes are TRBV27 and TRBJ2-1, with 9 bases identical to TRBD2. CDR1 is MNHEY, CDR2 SMNVEV, per germline (reference sequence). The ends lost 8 bases at V and 3 bases at J; junction bases unmatched: 11. This CDR3 has 16 amino acids. The CDR3 reads CASSRASGGIYNEQFF. CDR3 nucleotides: TGTGCCAGCTCCAGGGCGAGCGGGGGGATCTACAATGAGCAGTTCTTC.

The chain carries TRBV7-8 and TRBJ2-7, with 10 bases that match TRBD1. V dropped 3 bases and J dropped 5; count of bases not matched to a gene: 10. Germline CDR1 is SGHVS and CDR2 is FQNEAQ. There are 16 residues in the CDR3. The CDR3 protein is CASSLVPGQGSHEQYF. CDR3 in DNA: TGTGCCAGCAGCTTGGTTCCGGGACAGGGGAGCCACGAGCAGTACTTC.

This clonotype has only a few counts. The chain is built from TRBV7-9 and TRBJ2-2, with TRBD2 matching 7 bases. Losses at the gene ends were 8 bases for V and 4 bases for J; bases not matched to a gene: 7. The CDR3 loop spans 14 amino acids. Germline V gene sequence: CDR1 SEHNR, CDR2 FQNEAQ (reference sequence). In DNA, the CDR3 is TGTGCCAGCGGGGAGGGCCCTGGCACCGGGGAGCTGTTTTTT. It is translated as CASGEGPGTGELFF.

In its sample, this clonotype was seen a few times. The rearrangement links TRBV7-9 to TRBJ2-5; D possibly uses TRBD1 or TRBD2 (7 bases each). CDR3 length: 17 amino acids. V lost 5 bases and J 5 bases, leaving 24 bases between the germline ends. Germline CDR1 SEHNR, CDR2 FQNEAQ (reference sequence). In DNA form, the CDR3 reads TGTGCCAGCAGCACCCGAGCAGGAGACAGGGAGGGGGAGACCCAGTACTTC. It codes for CASSTRAGDREGETQYF.

This clonotype was seen only a few times. The V and J genes are TRBV5-1 and TRBJ2-7; perhaps TRBD1 as D (6 bases). The CDR3 covers 13 residues. Trimming shortened V by 5 bases and J by 7 bases, and 16 bases separated the two germline ends. Germline values: CDR1 SGHRS, CDR2 YFSETQ. Here the CDR3 reads CASSSTTGGEQYF. CDR3 bases: TGCGCCAGCAGTTCTACGACAGGTGGGGAGCAGTACTTC.

The gene calls are TRBV18 and TRBJ2-7; possibly TRBD1 or TRBD2 for D (5 bases each). The CDR3 has 15 residues. CDR1 and CDR2 (germline): KGHSH, LQKENI. Between the trimmed V and J ends, which lost 6 bases and 3 bases, there was a span of 18 bases. CDR3 nucleotide sequence: TGTGCCAGCTCCCCCCCGGGACCAAGAAACTACGAGCAGTACTTC. Protein: CASSPPGPRNYEQYF.

This clonotype was recorded a few times. The V and J genes are TRBV6-5 and TRBJ2-7, with D perhaps TRBD1 (6 bases). CDR3 length: 15 amino acids. The germline V gene encodes CDR1 MNHEY and CDR2 SVGAGI. V was cut by 8 bases and J by 1 base, with 18 bases left in between. For the CDR3, the DNA is TGTGCCAGCGGTGGGGTGGACAGTAGATCCTACGAGCAGTACTTC. Its translation: CASGGVDSRSYEQYF.

Only a few counts were recorded for this clonotype. DNA of the CDR3: TGTGCCAGCAGCTTAGCGCCAGGGGGCCCTGAAGCTTTCTTT. This translates into CASSLAPGGPEAFF. The chain recombines TRBV7-6 with TRBJ1-1; the match to TRBD1 covers 8 bases. Germline V lookup: CDR1 SGHVS, CDR2 FNYEAQ. V lost 0 bases, J lost 6 bases, and 3 bases stayed unmatched. The CDR3 consists of 14 residues.